This passage covers 14 T cell receptor beta chains from one sample sequenced in a study of T cells in Graves' hyperthyroidism and ophthalmopathy. Amplification targeted TCR beta CDR3 regions from RNA transcripts. The TCR CDR3 first-round RT-PCR relied on the HTBI primer set. Using its own MiXCR run on the multiplex PCR reads, TCRdb lists one record per CDR3 protein. Among roughly 400,000 distinct CDR3 sequences, 11% to 15% were seen once, and the ten largest hold around 27%. The sample consisted of blood. Every receptor here comes from a man aged 50 or older with Graves' ophthalmopathy.

Details on this clonotype: This may arise from a read error, as a much more abundant clone is one base away. The V call is TRBV12-3 or TRBV12-4, the J call TRBJ2-3; TRBD2 is a possible D gene (6 bases). V lost 5 bases to trimming and J lost 4 bases, with 13 bases between them. This CDR3 has 14 amino acids. CDR3: CASSPKASADTQYF. In DNA form, the CDR3 reads TGTGCCAGCAGTCCTAAAGCTAGCGCAGATACGCAGTATTTT.

This clonotype showed up just a few times. The chain is built from TRBV24-1 and TRBJ2-5; TRBD1 matches 8 bases. Germline V gene data show CDR1 as KGHDR and CDR2 as SFDVKD. The CDR3 sequence is 14 residues long. Trimming removed 5 bases from V and 5 bases from J; junction bases left unmatched: 6. CDR3 loop: CATSAVGQGETQYF. The CDR3 DNA follows: TGTGCCACCAGTGCCGTAGGACAGGGCGAGACCCAGTACTTC.

There are many counts of this clonotype. Here the CDR3 reads CSARDRSRLAGDEQFF. The DNA of the CDR3 is TGCAGTGCTAGAGATCGATCGAGGCTAGCGGGAGATGAGCAGTTCTTC. The gene calls are TRBV20-1 and TRBJ2-1; 10 bases are shared with TRBD2. Germline loops: CDR1 DFQATT, CDR2 SNEGSKA (reference sequence). With 0 bases clipped from V and 8 bases from J, the junction kept 10 bases outside the gene matches. The CDR3 sequence is 16 residues long.

The chain has TRBV27 and TRBJ2-5; D is unresolved. From germline, CDR1 is MNHEY and CDR2 SMNVEV (reference sequence). The CDR3 has 13 residues. The V end lost 2 bases, the J end lost 2 bases, and 6 bases lay between the germline ends. CDR3 region: CASSLVHQETQYF. CDR3 bases: TGTGCCAGCAGTTTAGTCCATCAAGAGACCCAGTACTTC.

Concerning this clonotype itself: Since a much larger clone is just one base distant, this may be a read error. This chain links TRBV18 with TRBJ2-7; no clear D. The CDR3 is 14 residues long. Germline V gene sequence: CDR1 KGHSH, CDR2 LQKENI. Trimming left V 3 bases short and J 7 bases short, with 16 bases between. The CDR3 region is CASSPVVGWDEQYF. CDR3 nucleotides: TGTGCCAGCTCACCGGTTGTAGGCTGGGATGAGCAGTACTTC.

This clonotype appeared a few times. V usage is TRBV5-1 and J usage is TRBJ2-6; D gene unclear. The ends were cut back, 9 bases at V and 4 bases at J, with 17 bases in the middle. In germline, CDR1 is SGHRS, CDR2 YFSETQ. The CDR3 is 15 amino acids. CDR3 sequence: CATTRLIAGANVLTF. As DNA, the CDR3 is TGCGCCACCACACGCCTGATTGCCGGGGCCAACGTCCTGACTTTC.

The table lists this clonotype with many counts. The chain is built from TRBV11-2 and TRBJ2-5; 13 bases align to TRBD2. The CDR3 is 20 amino acids. V dropped 6 bases and J dropped 5; count of bases not matched to a gene: 21. Germline V gene data show CDR1 as SGHAT and CDR2 as FQNNGV. This CDR3 is CASSKGRDAGLAGVRETQYF. As DNA, the CDR3 is TGTGCCAGCAGTAAAGGACGGGACGCTGGACTAGCGGGAGTGAGGGAGACCCAGTACTTC.

This clonotype was picked up a small number of times. The V gene is TRBV7-6, the J gene TRBJ2-7; either TRBD1 or TRBD2 may supply D (6 bases each). V dropped 1 base and J dropped 6 bases, with 22 bases sitting between them. This CDR3 spans 17 amino acids. Germline V lookup: CDR1 SGHVS, CDR2 FNYEAQ. This chain's CDR3 is CASSLDLGGGELREQYF. In nucleotides, the CDR3 is TGTGCCAGCAGCTTAGACCTCGGGGGCGGGGAACTTCGCGAGCAGTACTTC.

This clonotype was recorded at least ten times. The chain combines TRBV30 with TRBJ2-1; 11 bases line up with TRBD2. V dropped 2 bases and J dropped 4; count of bases not matched to a gene: 7. The CDR3 runs 16 residues. Per germline, CDR1 GTSNPN and CDR2 SVGIG (reference sequence). CDR3 in amino acids: CAWSTTGLAGYNEQFF. The CDR3 DNA is TGTGCCTGGAGTACCACAGGACTAGCGGGTTACAATGAGCAGTTCTTC.

At least ten counts were recorded for this clonotype. The chain combines TRBV7-9 with TRBJ1-1; D is possibly TRBD1 (5 bases). The CDR3 has 14 residues. Germline assignment: CDR1 SEHNR and CDR2 FQNEAQ (reference sequence). V lost 5 bases and J lost 11, with 21 bases in between. As DNA, the CDR3 is TGTGCCAGCAGCCGTGCACGTCGGGGGTCATCGGCTTTCTTT. It codes for CASSRARRGSSAFF.

In its sample, this clonotype was seen many times. The chain employs TRBV20-1 and TRBJ2-7; D gene uncertain. Germline CDR1 is DFQATT and CDR2 is SNEGSKA (reference sequence). The CDR3 extends over 12 amino acids. Between the trimmed V and J ends, which lost 2 bases and 3 bases, there was a span of 8 bases. CDR3 DNA sequence: TGCAGTGCTAGAACTATCCACTACGAGCAGTACTTC. Translation gives CSARTIHYEQYF.

This clonotype has ten or more counts. The chain couples TRBV28 to TRBJ2-1; TRBD2 might be the D (6 bases). V shed 2 bases and J shed 4 bases, with 15 bases lying between them. This CDR3 contains 16 residues. Germline V CDR1 and CDR2: MDHEN, SYDVKM. The CDR3: CASSLVRGKSYNEQFF. Here the CDR3 DNA reads TGTGCCAGCAGTTTAGTCCGCGGGAAATCTTACAATGAGCAGTTCTTC.

A note on this clonotype: A read error is possible here, since a much larger clone lies one base away. The chain is built from TRBV2 and TRBJ2-1; D is ambiguous. The CDR3 spans 15 residues. Germline V gives CDR1 SNHLY, CDR2 FYNNEI. Trimming removed 7 bases from V and 0 bases from J, with 13 bases in between. The CDR3 nucleotides are TGTGCCAGCACTCGTTTAAGGAGCTCCTACAATGAGCAGTTCTTC. Protein product: CASTRLRSSYNEQFF.

J is TRBJ1-4 and V is TRBV19; 7 bases map to TRBD1. CDR3 length: 14 residues. Trimming took 5 bases from V and 6 from J; bases not matched to a gene: 6. The germline CDR1 and CDR2 sequences are LNHDA and SQIVND (reference sequence). CDR3 protein: CASSPTGSHEKLFF. The CDR3 DNA is TGTGCCAGTAGTCCGACAGGGAGTCATGAAAAACTGTTTTTT. Based on the CDR3 plus reference TRBV19 and TRBJ1-4, the full variable domain is DGGITQSPKYLFRKEGQNVTLSCEQNLNHDAMYWYRQDPGQGLRLIYYSQIVNDFQKGDIAEGYSVSREKKESFPLTVTSAQKNPTAFYLCASSPTGSHEKLFFGSGTQLSVL.